The source of this T cell receptor (beta chain) is a study of CD8 T cells in Susac syndrome. RNA in amounts of roughly 0.5 to 1 ug was reverse transcribed with random hexamers. Amplification of TCR beta CDR3 spanned 54 Vbeta and 13 Jbeta via immunoSEQ multiplex PCR. One entry per CDR3 protein, called by TCRdb with MiXCR from the immunoSEQ multiplex PCR reads. Among 160,000 or so distinct CDR3 sequences listed, 85% to 95% were seen once. Sequencing of TCR beta drew on CD8+ and CD4+ T cells from blood. The control group consisted of healthy donors matched for age and sex. Negative isolation was used for CD8+ and CD4+ T cells, and FACS enrichment was applied to TEMRA cells. The clonotype originates from a human donor in good health. Sequenced: CD4+ T cells from PBMCs.

This CDR3 reads CASSVGSSYNSPLHF. The CDR3 nucleotides are TGTGCCAGCAGTGTGGGGAGCTCCTATAATTCACCCCTCCACTTT. V and J are TRBV2 and TRBJ1-6, with D unclear. The germline gives CDR1 SNHLY, CDR2 FYNNEI. The V end lost 4 bases, the J end lost 0 bases, and 7 bases lay between the germline ends. The CDR3 spans 15 residues.